This record covers a single TCR beta chain. The sample belongs to a study of cytomegalovirus exposure and HLA in healthy donors. The PCR ran on 60 Vbeta and 13 Jbeta primers. Method: immunoSEQ multiplex PCR; TCRdb's copy keeps in-frame clones and lacks some. Here the sample spans about 110,000 clones, 60% to 85% being singletons. The CDR3 has 16 amino acids. V gave up 2 bases and J gave up 3 bases; unmatched junction bases: 9. From germline, CDR1 is KGHSH and CDR2 LQKENI. The chain links TRBV18 to TRBJ2-7; 8 bases align to TRBD1. The sequenced sample consisted of PBMCs. The sequence came from a female donor in good health and CMV-seropositive. The CDR3 reads CASSPYQGADFYEQYF. CDR3 in DNA: TGTGCCAGCTCACCATACCAGGGGGCCGATTTCTACGAGCAGTACTTC.